This is a list of T cell receptor beta chains from one sample in a study of breast tumors, draining lymph nodes, adjacent tissues. TCRdb re-derived calls from the multiplex PCR reads in MiXCR, one entry per CDR3 protein. The data contain about 7,600 distinct CDR3 sequences, under 85% of them seen just once; the ten biggest clones take up roughly 40%. The sequencing input was tumor-adjacent breast tissue. The source is a female donor with breast cancer. Some clones in this sample may be carry-over from other donors' samples. The conserved cysteine and the conserved F or W are not part of the CDR3 here. D genes are given only for firm matches.

V gene: TRBV10-3
D gene: -
J gene: TRBJ1-3
CDR3 protein: AISESPYIGRSEGNTIY

V gene: TRBV5-5
D gene: -
J gene: TRBJ1-2
CDR3 protein: ASTLRTPERGYT

V gene: TRBV6-1
D gene: -
J gene: TRBJ1-2
CDR3 protein: ASSEIGGGYGYT

V gene: TRBV6-1
D gene: TRBD2
J gene: TRBJ2-7
CDR3 protein: ASSLAGGLSEQY

V gene: TRBV7-2
D gene: TRBD2
J gene: TRBJ2-5
CDR3 protein: ASSRGPAGGETQY

V gene: TRBV12-3/TRBV12-4
D gene: TRBD2
J gene: TRBJ2-5
CDR3 protein: ASSTSGGALETQY

V gene: TRBV2
D gene: -
J gene: TRBJ1-3
CDR3 protein: ASNLQGSGNTIY

V gene: TRBV20-1
D gene: -
J gene: TRBJ2-7
CDR3 protein: SVGSGPKREQY

V gene: TRBV14
D gene: TRBD1
J gene: TRBJ2-1
CDR3 protein: ASSQEFQDRDYNEQF

V gene: TRBV19
D gene: TRBD1
J gene: TRBJ2-4
CDR3 protein: ASSIRGQGAKNIQY

V gene: TRBV20-1
D gene: -
J gene: TRBJ2-1
CDR3 protein: SARDQGLEYNEQF

V gene: TRBV28
D gene: -
J gene: TRBJ2-5
CDR3 protein: ASSFRSRGIKETQY

V gene: TRBV20-1
D gene: -
J gene: TRBJ1-3
CDR3 protein: SASGGFTGNTIY

V gene: TRBV10-3
D gene: -
J gene: TRBJ2-7
CDR3 protein: AISVGGGVSYEQY

V gene: TRBV7-9
D gene: -
J gene: TRBJ2-5
CDR3 protein: ASSRVKRGQETQY

V gene: TRBV6-5
D gene: TRBD2
J gene: TRBJ2-1
CDR3 protein: ASSYSAGGSNEQF

V gene: TRBV3-1
D gene: -
J gene: TRBJ2-7
CDR3 protein: ASSQSTIAEQY

V gene: TRBV12-3/TRBV12-4
D gene: TRBD1
J gene: TRBJ1-5
CDR3 protein: ASSTIQGLGQPQH

V gene: TRBV7-9
D gene: -
J gene: TRBJ2-7
CDR3 protein: ASSLQGLTPEQY

V gene: TRBV5-4
D gene: -
J gene: TRBJ2-1
CDR3 protein: ASSLASGSNNEQF

V gene: TRBV20-1
D gene: TRBD1
J gene: TRBJ2-3
CDR3 protein: SARDRVRGLTDTQY

V gene: TRBV7-3
D gene: -
J gene: TRBJ1-4
CDR3 protein: ASSTDIGEKLF

V gene: TRBV20-1
D gene: -
J gene: TRBJ1-5
CDR3 protein: SAGGKGNQPQH

V gene: TRBV20-1
D gene: TRBD1
J gene: TRBJ2-3
CDR3 protein: SHRGTDTQY

V gene: TRBV29-1
D gene: -
J gene: TRBJ2-1
CDR3 protein: KITGLSGNEQF

V gene: TRBV10-1
D gene: -
J gene: TRBJ2-7
CDR3 protein: ASSSSGSYEQY

V gene: TRBV12-5
D gene: TRBD2
J gene: TRBJ2-1
CDR3 protein: ASGLPSSGKQF

V gene: TRBV2
D gene: TRBD1
J gene: TRBJ2-1
CDR3 protein: ASRKGTGSHNEQF

V gene: TRBV6-1
D gene: -
J gene: TRBJ1-2
CDR3 protein: ASSDRGVGGYT

V gene: TRBV13
D gene: TRBD1
J gene: TRBJ1-2
CDR3 protein: ASSPRDRAWYGYT

V gene: TRBV13
D gene: -
J gene: TRBJ2-2
CDR3 protein: ASSLSTNANTGELF

V gene: TRBV7-2
D gene: -
J gene: TRBJ2-5
CDR3 protein: ASSLAEGWETQY

V gene: TRBV19
D gene: -
J gene: TRBJ2-5
CDR3 protein: ASSIAPLSGTQY

V gene: TRBV5-1
D gene: TRBD2
J gene: TRBJ2-7
CDR3 protein: ASSLSGSSYEQY

V gene: TRBV3-1
D gene: TRBD2
J gene: TRBJ2-5
CDR3 protein: AARTSGQETQY

V gene: TRBV30
D gene: -
J gene: TRBJ1-5
CDR3 protein: AWSGNRVSNQPQH

V gene: TRBV2
D gene: -
J gene: TRBJ2-7
CDR3 protein: ASLITYEQY